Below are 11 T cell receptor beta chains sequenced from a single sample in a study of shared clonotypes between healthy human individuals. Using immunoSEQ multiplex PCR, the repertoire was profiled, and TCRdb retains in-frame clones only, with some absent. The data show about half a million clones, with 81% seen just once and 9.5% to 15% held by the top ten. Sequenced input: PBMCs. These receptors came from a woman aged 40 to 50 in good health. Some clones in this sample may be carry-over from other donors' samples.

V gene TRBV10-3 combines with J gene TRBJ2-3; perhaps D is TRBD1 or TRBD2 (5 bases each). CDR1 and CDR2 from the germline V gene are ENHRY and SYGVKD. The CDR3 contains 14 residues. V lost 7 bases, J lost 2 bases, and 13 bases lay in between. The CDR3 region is CAINSGTDTDTQYF. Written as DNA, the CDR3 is TGTGCCATCAACTCCGGGACGGACACAGATACGCAGTATTTT.

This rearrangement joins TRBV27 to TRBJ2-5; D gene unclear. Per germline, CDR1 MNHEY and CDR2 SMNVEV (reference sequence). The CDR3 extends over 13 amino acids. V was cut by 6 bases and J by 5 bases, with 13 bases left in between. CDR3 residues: CASSIRQAETQYF. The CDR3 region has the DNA TGTGCCAGCAGCATTAGGCAGGCCGAGACCCAGTACTTC.

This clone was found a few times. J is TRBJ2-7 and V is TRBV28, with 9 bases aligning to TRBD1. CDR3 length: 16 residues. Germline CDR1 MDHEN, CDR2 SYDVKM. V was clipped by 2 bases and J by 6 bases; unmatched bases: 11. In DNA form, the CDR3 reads TGTGCCAGCAGTTTAAGTCTTGGACAGGGGCCCCTCGAGCAGTACTTC. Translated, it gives CASSLSLGQGPLEQYF.

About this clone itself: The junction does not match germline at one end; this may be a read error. CDR3 loop: CASSFLLRAGIDNEQFF. The CDR3 DNA sequence: TGCGCCAGCAGCTTTTTACTTCGGGCGGGAATCGACAATGAGCAGTTCTTC. The V gene is TRBV7-9, the J gene TRBJ2-1; possible D gene TRBD2, 6 bases. The CDR3 length is 17 residues. In germline, CDR1 is SEHNR, CDR2 FQNEAQ (reference sequence).

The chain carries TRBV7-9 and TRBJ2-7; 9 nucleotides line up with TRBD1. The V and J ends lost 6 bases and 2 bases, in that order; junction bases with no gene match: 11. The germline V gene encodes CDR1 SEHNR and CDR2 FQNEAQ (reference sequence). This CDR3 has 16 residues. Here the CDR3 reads CASRYGPGQGTYEQYF. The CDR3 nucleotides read TGTGCCAGCAGATATGGGCCGGGACAGGGAACCTACGAGCAGTACTTC.

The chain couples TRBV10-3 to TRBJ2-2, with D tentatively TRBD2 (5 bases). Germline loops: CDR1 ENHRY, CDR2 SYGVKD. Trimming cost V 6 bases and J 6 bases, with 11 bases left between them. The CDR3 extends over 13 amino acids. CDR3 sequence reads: CAIRDGESGELFF. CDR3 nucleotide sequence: TGTGCCATCAGGGATGGGGAGTCCGGGGAGCTGTTTTTT.

CDR3 residues: CARSEVRRGTAPSYEQYF. The DNA for the CDR3 is TGTGCCAGAAGTGAAGTTCGGCGCGGAACAGCTCCCTCCTACGAGCAGTACTTC. The chain uses TRBV5-3 and TRBJ2-7, with D unclear. TRBV5-3 carries the ORF label, with uncertain function. This CDR3 has 18 residues. The V gene lost 5 bases and the J gene lost 0 bases, with 24 bases spanning the gap.

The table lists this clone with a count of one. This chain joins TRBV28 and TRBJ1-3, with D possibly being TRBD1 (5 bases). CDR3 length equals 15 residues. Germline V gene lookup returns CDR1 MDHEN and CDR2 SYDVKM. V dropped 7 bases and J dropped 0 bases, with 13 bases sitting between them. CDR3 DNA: TGTGCCAGCACCACGGGACTCTTCTCTGGAAACACCATATATTTT. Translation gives CASTTGLFSGNTIYF.

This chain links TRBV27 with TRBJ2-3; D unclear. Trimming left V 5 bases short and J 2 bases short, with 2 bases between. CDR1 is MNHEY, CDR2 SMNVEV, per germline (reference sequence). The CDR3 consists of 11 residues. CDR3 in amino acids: CASSNTDTQYF. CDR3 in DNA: TGTGCCAGCAGTAACACAGATACGCAGTATTTT.

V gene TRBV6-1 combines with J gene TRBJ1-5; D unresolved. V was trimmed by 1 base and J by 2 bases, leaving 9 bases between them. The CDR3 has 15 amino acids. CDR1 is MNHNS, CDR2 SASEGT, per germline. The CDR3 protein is CASSEGGPRNQPQHF. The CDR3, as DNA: TGTGCCAGCAGTGAAGGAGGACCTCGCAATCAGCCCCAGCATTTT.

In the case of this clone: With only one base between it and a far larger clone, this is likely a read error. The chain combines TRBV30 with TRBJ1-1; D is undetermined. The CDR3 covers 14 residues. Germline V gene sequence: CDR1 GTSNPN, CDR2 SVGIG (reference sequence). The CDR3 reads CAWSVTEMNTETFF. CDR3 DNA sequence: TGTGCCTGGAGTGTAACGGAGATGAACACTGAAACTTTCTTT.